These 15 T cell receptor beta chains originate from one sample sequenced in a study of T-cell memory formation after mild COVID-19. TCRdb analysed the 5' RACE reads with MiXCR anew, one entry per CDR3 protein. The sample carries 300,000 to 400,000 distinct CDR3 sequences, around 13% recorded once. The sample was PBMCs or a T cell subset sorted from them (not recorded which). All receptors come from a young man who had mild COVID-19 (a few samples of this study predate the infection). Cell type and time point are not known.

Here the CDR3 DNA reads TGCAGTGCTAGAGATAGTTCGGGGACTTTCGAGCAGTACGTC. Residues: CSARDSSGTFEQYV. The rearrangement joins TRBV20-1 to TRBJ2-7; possibly TRBD2 for D (6 bases). The CDR3 covers 14 residues. Germline-derived CDR1 and CDR2 are DFQATT and SNEGSKA (reference sequence). Trimming removed 0 bases from V and 6 bases from J, with 15 bases in between.

The CDR3 protein is CAIKTVGHGNTIYF. The CDR3 DNA reads as TGTGCCATCAAGACCGTGGGCCACGGAAACACCATATATTTT. V usage is TRBV10-3 and J usage is TRBJ1-3; D not certain. V gave up 7 bases and J gave up 4 bases, with 14 bases separating them. The CDR3 runs to 14 residues. Germline V CDR1 and CDR2: ENHRY, SYGVKD.

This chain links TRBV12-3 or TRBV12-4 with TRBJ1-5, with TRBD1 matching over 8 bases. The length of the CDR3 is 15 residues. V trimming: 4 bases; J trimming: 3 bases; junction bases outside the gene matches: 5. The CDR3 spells CASSSRTGNNQPQHF. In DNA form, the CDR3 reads TGTGCCAGCAGTTCCCGGACAGGGAACAATCAGCCCCAGCATTTT.

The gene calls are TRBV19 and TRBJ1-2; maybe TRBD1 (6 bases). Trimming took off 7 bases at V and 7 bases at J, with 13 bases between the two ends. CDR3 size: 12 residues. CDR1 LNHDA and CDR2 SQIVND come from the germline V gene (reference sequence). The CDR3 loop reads CASTVRGFGYTF. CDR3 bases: TGTGCCAGTACGGTCAGGGGCTTTGGCTACACCTTC.

The CDR3 loop is CASSPTGQGFTEQFF. The DNA of the CDR3 is TGTGCCAGCAGCCCCACCGGACAGGGGTTCACTGAGCAGTTCTTC. J is TRBJ2-1 and V is TRBV7-3; 9 nucleotides align to TRBD1. J lost 9 bases, V lost 5 bases, and 11 bases had no gene match. The CDR3 contains 15 residues. Germline CDR1 SGHTA, CDR2 FQGTGA.

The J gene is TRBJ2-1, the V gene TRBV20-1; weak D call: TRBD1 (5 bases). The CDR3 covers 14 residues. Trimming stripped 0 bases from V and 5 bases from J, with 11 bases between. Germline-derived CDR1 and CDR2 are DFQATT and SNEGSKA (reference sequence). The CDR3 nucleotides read TGCAGTGCTAGAGAAGGGGCTGATAACAATGAGCAGTTCTTC. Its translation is CSAREGADNNEQFF.

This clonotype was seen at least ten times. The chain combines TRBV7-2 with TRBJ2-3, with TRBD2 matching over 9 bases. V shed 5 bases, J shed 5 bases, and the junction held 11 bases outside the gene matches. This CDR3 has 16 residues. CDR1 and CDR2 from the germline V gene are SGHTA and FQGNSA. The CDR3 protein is CASSPGWRGGGDTQYF. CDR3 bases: TGTGCCAGCAGCCCAGGGTGGCGGGGGGGAGGAGATACGCAGTATTTT.

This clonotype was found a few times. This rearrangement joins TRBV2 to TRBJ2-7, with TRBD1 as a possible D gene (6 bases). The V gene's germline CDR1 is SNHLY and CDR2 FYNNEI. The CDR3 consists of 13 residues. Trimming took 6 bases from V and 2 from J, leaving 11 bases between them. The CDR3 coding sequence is TGTGCCAGCAGGGACAGCATACCCTACGAGCAGTACTTC. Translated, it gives CASRDSIPYEQYF. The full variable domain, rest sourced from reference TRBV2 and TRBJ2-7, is EPEVTQTPSHQVTQMGQEVILRCVPISNHLYFYWYRQILGQKVEFLVSFYNNEISEKSEIFDDQFSVERPDGSNFTLKIRSTKLEDSAMYFCASRDSIPYEQYFGPGTRLTVT.

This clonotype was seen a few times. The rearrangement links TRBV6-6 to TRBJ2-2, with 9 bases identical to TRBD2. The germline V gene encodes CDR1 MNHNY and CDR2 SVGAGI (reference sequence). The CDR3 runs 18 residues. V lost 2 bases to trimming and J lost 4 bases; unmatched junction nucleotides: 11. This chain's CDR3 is CASSYGLRLAGLTGELFF. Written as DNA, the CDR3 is TGTGCCAGCAGTTACGGTTTGAGGCTAGCGGGGCTCACCGGGGAGCTGTTTTTT.

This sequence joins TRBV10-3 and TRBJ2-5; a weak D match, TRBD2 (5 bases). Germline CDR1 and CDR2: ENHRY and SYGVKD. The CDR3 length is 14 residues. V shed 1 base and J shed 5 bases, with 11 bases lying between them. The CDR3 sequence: CAISELVGGETQYF. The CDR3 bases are TGTGCCATCAGTGAGTTAGTTGGCGGGGAGACCCAGTACTTC.

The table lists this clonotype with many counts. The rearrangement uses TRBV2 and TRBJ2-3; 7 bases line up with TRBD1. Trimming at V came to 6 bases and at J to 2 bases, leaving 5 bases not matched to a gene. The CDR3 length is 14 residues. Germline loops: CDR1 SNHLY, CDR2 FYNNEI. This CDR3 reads CASRAQGLTDTQYF. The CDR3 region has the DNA TGTGCCAGCAGGGCACAGGGGCTCACAGATACGCAGTATTTT.

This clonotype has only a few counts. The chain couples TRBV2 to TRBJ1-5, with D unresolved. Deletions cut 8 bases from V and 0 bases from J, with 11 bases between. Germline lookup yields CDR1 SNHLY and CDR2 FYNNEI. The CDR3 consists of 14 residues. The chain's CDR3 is CASAQIYSNQPQHF. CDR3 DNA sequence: TGTGCCAGCGCACAGATTTATAGCAATCAGCCCCAGCATTTT.

CDR3 sequence (DNA): TGTGCCAGCAGTTTATCAGGCGGGGGCGTATATCAGCCCCAGCATTTT. Amino acid sequence: CASSLSGGGVYQPQHF. This sequence joins TRBV27 and TRBJ1-5, with D possibly matching TRBD1 (6 bases). The CDR3 has 16 residues. Trimming cost V 0 bases and J 5 bases, with 14 bases left between them. Looked up from germline, CDR1 is MNHEY and CDR2 is SMNVEV (reference sequence).

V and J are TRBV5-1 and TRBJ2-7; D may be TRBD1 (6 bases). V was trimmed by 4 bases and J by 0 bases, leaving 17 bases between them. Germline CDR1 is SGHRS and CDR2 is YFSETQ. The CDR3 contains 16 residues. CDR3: CASSPWTDGSSYEQYF. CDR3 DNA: TGCGCCAGCAGCCCTTGGACAGACGGTAGCTCCTACGAGCAGTACTTC.

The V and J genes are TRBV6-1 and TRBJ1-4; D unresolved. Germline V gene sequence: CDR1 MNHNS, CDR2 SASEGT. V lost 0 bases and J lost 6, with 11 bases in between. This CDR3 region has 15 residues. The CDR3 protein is CASSEAPGVYEKLFF. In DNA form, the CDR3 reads TGTGCCAGCAGTGAAGCTCCCGGGGTATATGAAAAACTGTTTTTT.